What follows describes a single TCR beta chain. Its matching antigen is unknown. Donors underwent one heparinised blood draw, 100 to 150 mL on average. Once sorted, every population was more than 95% pure. The isolated RNA, all of it, was reverse transcribed, so expressed TCRB transcripts were what got sequenced. This table comes from immunoSEQ multiplex PCR, and its TCRdb copy is limited to in-frame clones, with some not included. The sample has more than 95,000 clones; approximately 15% are singletons. This sample was taken from a study of beta chain features in type 1 diabetes. Study results and caveats: When Type 1 diabetes patients were examined, their TCRB CDR3s proved moderately but significantly shorter in all four CD4+ subsets. PCR, the amplification step, might favor shorter templates, equally in patients and controls.

Material for sequencing was central memory CD4+ T cells from blood. This receptor was identified in a man aged 18 to 30 with type 1 diabetes.

CDR3 in DNA: TGTGCCAGCACCCGGGACAGGGCCACAGATACGCAGTATTTT. The encoded protein is CASTRDRATDTQYF. The rearrangement joins TRBV7-9 to TRBJ2-3; 9 bases line up with TRBD1. The CDR3 consists of 14 residues. The J segment lost 2 bases and the V segment lost 7 bases, leaving 4 bases of the junction unmatched. CDR1 and CDR2 (germline): SEHNR, FQNEAQ (reference sequence).